The text below deals with one T cell receptor (beta chain). The target of this receptor is not known. The input lacks base qualities; no much larger clone sits a single base away. Participants in the prospective study were aged about 18 to 89 years, lived in under 30 United States geographic areas, and enrolled through a virtual design. To assign participants to cohorts, the prospective study relied on clinical history that participants themselves reported in a screening survey and a study questionnaire. For ImmuneRACE Cohort 3, a participant was defined as recovered based on two consecutive negative NP/OP PCR tests, clearance by a healthcare professional, or resolution of symptoms. Each participant in the prospective study had whole blood, serum and a nasopharyngeal or oropharyngeal swab collected by mobile phlebotomists. Additional blood draws and questionnaires over a 2-month period could optionally be provided by prospective study participants. Before DNA extraction, blood samples from the prospective study were shipped at room temperature or frozen.

Taken from the germline V gene, the CDR1 and CDR2 loops are SGDLS and YYNGEE. The trim is 1 base for V and 7 bases for J, with a gap of 11 bases between the germline ends. The CDR3 sequence holds 14 residues, the cysteine and phenylalanine included. Of the read, only the CDR3 DNA is kept; its 42 bases are in frame from base 1. This sample stems from a study of blood T cell repertoires in COVID-19 (dated by TCRdb to the early 2020s). Broadly, across the study: Samples from collaborators originated in the United States, Italy and Spain and spanned both the acute and convalescent phases of COVID-19. The material from the prospective study consisted of cDNA or gDNA derived from T cells, B-cell-depleted T cells, or PBMCs. Subjects who had been exposed to COVID-19, were actively infected with it, or had recovered from it provided the deeply sampled blood TCRbeta repertoires that made up the dataset. The repertoires were made available in a free public database intended to serve as a resource for research on the immune response to SARS-CoV-2. The samples were drawn from two sources: the first 160 participants of the ongoing ImmuneRACE study, and some 1,300 subjects contributed by 6 global collaborators. Nearly every sample came with metadata listing a de-identified subject ID, COVID-19 status, age in years and sex. HLA class I and class II types, where available, came from metadata supplied by the sample provider rather than from assay-based typing.

TCRbeta CDR3 regions were amplified from genomic DNA using the immunoSEQ Assay, a bias-controlled multiplex PCR. The paper's processing steps were these. Nucleated cell counts per sample were estimated from amplification of reference gene primers within the assay. Sequence reads were collapsed and filtered to measure the absolute abundance of every unique TCRbeta CDR3 rearrangement. For each sample, productive Simpson clonality was calculated as the square root of Simpson's diversity index over productive rearrangements. TCRdb took this table from immuneACCESS and kept in-frame rearrangements with V and J called. Such tables lack part of the clones; where checked against another copy, unresolved V genes explain under half of the gap, and the rest is unexplained. V and J calls and clone size are as listed in that table; D and trimming were resolved from the DNA. The sample contains about 250,000 clones, 85% to 90% of them found a single time. Of the sample, more than 1.5% falls within the top ten clones.

Results the study describes overall, beyond this receptor: Clinical and demographic metadata were provided uncurated, with the amount varying by source and participant.

The TCR sequence derives from a man aged 35 to 55 who had recovered from COVID-19. The sequence is built from TRBV9 and TRBJ1-4; 5 matching bases give a weak D call of TRBD1. The sample consisted of PBMCs or T cells enriched from blood (not recorded which). The sequence in DNA is TGTGCCAGCAGCGTAACAGGACTATCTGAAAAACTGTTTTTT. The translation is CASSVTGLSEKLFF. Reference TRBV9 and TRBJ1-4 proteins supply the regions before and after the CDR3; the full variable domain is: DSGVTQTPKHLITATGQRVTLRCSPRSGDLSVYWYQQSLDQGLQFLIQYYNGEERAKGNILERFSAQQFPDLHSELNLSSLELGDSALYFCASSVTGLSEKLFFGSGTQLSVL.